Listed here are 22 T cell receptor beta chains from one sample, sequenced in a study of cytomegalovirus exposure and HLA in healthy donors. Primers included in the PCR were 60 Vbeta and 13 Jbeta primers. Clones were read by immunoSEQ multiplex PCR, and TCRdb kept only the in-frame ones, dropping some. The sample lists a few hundred thousand clones, about 90% occurring once. Input material: PBMCs. Receptors originate from a woman aged 18-29 years in good health and CMV-seronegative.

The chain employs TRBV6-5 and TRBJ1-4; no definite D call. The germline V gene has CDR1 MNHEY and CDR2 SVGAGI. CDR3 size: 14 residues. The V gene lost 2 bases and the J gene lost 7 bases, with 11 bases spanning the gap. The CDR3 sequence is CASSYGGVREKLFF. The CDR3 bases are TGTGCCAGCAGTTACGGCGGGGTTCGTGAAAAACTGTTTTTT.

The chain couples TRBV5-1 to TRBJ2-7; TRBD1 matches 9 bases. J was trimmed by 4 bases and V by 0 bases; bases with no gene match: 5. The CDR3 has 15 amino acids. Per the germline V gene, CDR1 is SGHRS and CDR2 is YFSETQ. The CDR3 nucleotides read TGCGCCAGCAGCTTGGCATCGGACAGGGGTTACGAGCAGTACTTC. It encodes CASSLASDRGYEQYF.

The count of this clone is one. The chain combines TRBV6-5 with TRBJ1-6; D gene ambiguous. Germline V gene data show CDR1 as MNHEY and CDR2 as SVGAGI. The CDR3 extends over 14 amino acids. Trimming took 6 bases from V and 7 from J, leaving 13 bases between them. CDR3 amino acids: CASSPTSVNSPLHF. The CDR3 DNA reads TGTGCCAGCAGCCCCACCAGTGTAAATTCACCCCTCCACTTT.

This chain links TRBV19 with TRBJ1-2; tentative D call: TRBD1 (6 bases). The V end lost 7 bases, the J end lost 2 bases, and 8 bases lay between the germline ends. CDR3 length equals 12 residues. Germline V lookup: CDR1 LNHDA, CDR2 SQIVND (reference sequence). The CDR3 bases are TGTGCCAGTACTGGACAGAACTATGGCTACACCTTC. Its protein is CASTGQNYGYTF.

V usage is TRBV30 and J usage is TRBJ1-1; D is uncertain. Germline CDR1 GTSNPN, CDR2 SVGIG (reference sequence). The CDR3 extends over 12 amino acids. V lost 6 bases and J 5 bases, leaving 13 bases between the germline ends. The CDR3 DNA reads as TGTGCCTGCCCCGCCTCGGGGACTGAAGCTTTCTTT. Amino acid sequence: CACPASGTEAFF. Complete variable domain (other parts from reference TRBV30 and TRBJ1-1): SQTIHQWPATLVQPVGSPLSLECTVEGTSNPNLYWYRQAAGRGLQLLFYSVGIGQISSEVPQNLSASRPQDRQFILSSKKLLLSDSGFYLCACPASGTEAFFGQGTRLTVV.

The rearrangement uses TRBV5-1 and TRBJ1-2; TRBD1 might be the D (5 bases). V lost 1 base, J lost 7 bases, and 17 bases lay in between. This CDR3 has 15 residues. Germline V gives CDR1 SGHRS, CDR2 YFSETQ. CDR3 sequence: CASSLSVGGGRGYTF. CDR3 DNA sequence: TGCGCCAGCAGCTTGTCGGTGGGCGGGGGTCGTGGCTACACCTTC. Using reference TRBV5-1 and TRBJ1-2 for the parts outside the CDR3, the full variable domain is KAGVTQTPRYLIKTRGQQVTLSCSPISGHRSVSWYQQTPGQGLQFLFEYFSETQRNKGNFPGRFSGRQFSNSRSEMNVSTLELGDSALYLCASSLSVGGGRGYTFGSGTRLTVV.

The CDR3 spells CASSTFSANEKLFF. The DNA of the CDR3 is TGTGCCAGCAGCACCTTTAGCGCTAATGAAAAACTGTTTTTT. V gene TRBV7-8 combines with J gene TRBJ1-4; D not resolved. Germline V gives CDR1 SGHVS, CDR2 FQNEAQ. V was pared by 5 bases and J by 3 bases, with 10 bases between. This CDR3 is 14 amino acids long.

The CDR3 DNA reads TGTGCCAGCAGTCGTTGGGGCTACGAGCAGTACTTC. This sequence encodes CASSRWGYEQYF. The V call is TRBV6-5, the J call TRBJ2-5; D is unresolved. The J call may be faulty, since TRBJ2-7 better matches the DNA end. The germline V gene has CDR1 MNHEY and CDR2 SVGAGI. The CDR3 totals 12 residues.

CDR3 region: CASSIRGHIKENIQYF. As DNA, the CDR3 is TGTGCCAGTAGTATACGTGGGCATATTAAGGAAAACATTCAGTACTTC. This chain links TRBV19 with TRBJ2-4; no firm D call. Per germline, CDR1 LNHDA and CDR2 SQIVND (reference sequence). This CDR3 comprises 16 residues. V was shortened by 2 bases and J by 5 bases, with 16 bases between the two germline ends.

This sequence joins TRBV11-2 and TRBJ2-2; TRBD1 might be the D (5 bases). The germline V and J ends were trimmed by 9 bases and 5 bases, with 16 bases remaining between them. Germline CDR1 and CDR2: SGHAT and FQNNGV. This CDR3 contains 14 residues. The CDR3 spells CASRAGWSTGELFF. The CDR3 DNA reads TGTGCCAGTCGGGCAGGGTGGTCTACCGGGGAGCTGTTTTTT.

The chain has TRBV6-5 and TRBJ2-1; unclear D gene. Germline assignment: CDR1 MNHEY and CDR2 SVGAGI. CDR3 size: 11 residues. The V gene lost 7 bases and the J gene lost 7 bases, with 8 bases spanning the gap. CDR3 protein: CASTDRNEQFF. In DNA, the CDR3 is TGTGCCAGCACCGATCGGAATGAGCAGTTCTTC.

The chain combines TRBV7-2 with TRBJ2-3; 9 bases line up with TRBD2. After removal of 4 bases from V and 4 bases from J, the junction contained 15 bases not matched to a gene. The CDR3 sequence is 18 residues long. The germline CDR1 and CDR2 sequences are SGHTA and FQGNSA. The CDR3 region is CASSSLGVRGGFADTQYF. The CDR3 DNA is TGTGCCAGCAGCTCCCTAGGGGTGCGGGGGGGCTTCGCAGATACGCAGTATTTT.

The V call is TRBV5-1, the J call TRBJ2-5, with 9 positions matching TRBD2. The CDR3 consists of 15 residues. The trim removed 2 bases at V and 2 bases at J, leaving 4 bases unmatched. Per germline, CDR1 SGHRS and CDR2 YFSETQ. CDR3 amino acids: CASSFAGGRQETQYF. The CDR3 DNA reads TGCGCCAGCAGCTTCGCGGGGGGGAGGCAAGAGACCCAGTACTTC.

This clone turned up a few times. The rearrangement uses TRBV7-8 and TRBJ1-5; D remains ambiguous. V was pared by 2 bases and J by 0 bases, with 8 bases between. This CDR3 is built from 15 residues. CDR1 is SGHVS and CDR2 is FQNEAQ in the germline V gene. The CDR3 DNA reads as TGTGCCAGCAGCTTAAACACATATAGCAATCAGCCCCAGCATTTT. This encodes CASSLNTYSNQPQHF.

The chain uses TRBV6-1 and TRBJ2-1; a possible D gene is TRBD2 (5 bases). The CDR3 is 12 residues long. Germline assignment: CDR1 MNHNS and CDR2 SASEGT. Trimming cost V 11 bases and J 7 bases, with 15 bases left between them. CDR3 nucleotide sequence: TGTGCCGTGGCTCGCCCGGGGAATGAGCAGTTCTTC. Residues: CAVARPGNEQFF.

As concerns this clone: A junction end diverges from the germline sequence, so it may reflect a read error. CDR3 nucleotide sequence: TGTGCCGGCTCTAGGACTAGCGGGGAGGAGACCCAGTACTTC. The encoded protein is CAGSRTSGEETQYF. This chain connects TRBV18 to TRBJ2-5; 12 bases line up with TRBD2. Germline V lookup: CDR1 KGHSH, CDR2 LQKENI. The length of the CDR3 is 14 residues.

The chain has TRBV6-5 and TRBJ1-6; 7 nucleotides align to TRBD1. The CDR3 runs 14 residues. Germline CDR1 MNHEY, CDR2 SVGAGI. V lost 8 bases, J lost 2 bases, and 3 bases stayed unmatched. Here the CDR3 DNA reads TGTGCCAGCCGACAGGGTACCTATAATTCACCCCTCCACTTT. Its protein is CASRQGTYNSPLHF.

The chain recombines TRBV30 with TRBJ1-1; no clear D gene. This CDR3 spans 14 amino acids. The germline V gene encodes CDR1 GTSNPN and CDR2 SVGIG (reference sequence). V lost 2 bases, J lost 5 bases, and 15 bases lay in between. CDR3 nucleotides: TGTGCCTGGAGTCGAGGATTTAAGGAAACTGAAGCTTTCTTT. It is translated as CAWSRGFKETEAFF. The whole variable domain, filled in from reference TRBV30 and TRBJ1-1, reads SQTIHQWPATLVQPVGSPLSLECTVEGTSNPNLYWYRQAAGRGLQLLFYSVGIGQISSEVPQNLSASRPQDRQFILSSKKLLLSDSGFYLCAWSRGFKETEAFFGQGTRLTVV.

The chain combines TRBV10-3 with TRBJ2-5; D gene uncertain. The last part of the DNA fits TRBJ2-7 better; the J call may be wrong. This CDR3 contains 13 residues. CDR1 is ENHRY, CDR2 SYGVKD, per germline. DNA for the CDR3: TGTGCCATCAGTGAGGCGCAGGCCGTCGAGCAGTACTTC. Encoded protein: CAISEAQAVEQYF.

This clone was seen a handful of times. This chain joins TRBV5-4 and TRBJ2-7, with 11 positions matching TRBD1. With 4 bases clipped from V and 2 bases from J, the junction kept 2 bases outside the gene matches. The V gene's germline CDR1 is SGHNT and CDR2 YYREEE (reference sequence). This CDR3 has 14 amino acids. CDR3 in amino acids: CASSADRGPYEQYF. The CDR3 DNA reads as TGTGCCAGCAGCGCGGACAGGGGGCCCTACGAGCAGTACTTC.

This chain uses TRBV25-1 with TRBJ2-7; perhaps TRBD2 as D (5 bases). Trimming stripped 4 bases from V and 7 bases from J, with 8 bases between. CDR3 length equals 11 residues. Germline CDR1 reads MGHDK; CDR2 reads SYGVNS. The CDR3 bases are TGTGCCAGCAGTGCCTCGGGGGAGCAGTACTTC. Protein: CASSASGEQYF.

The chain uses TRBV13 and TRBJ1-1; weak D call: TRBD1 (5 bases). V lost 5 bases to trimming and J lost 10 bases, with 17 bases between them. This CDR3 has 13 amino acids. Germline CDR1 and CDR2: PRHDT and FYEKMQ (reference sequence). The CDR3 nucleotides are TGTGCCAGCAGCCCTTACGCGGGAAGGGGAGCTTTCTTT. This encodes CASSPYAGRGAFF.